The rows below give T cell receptor beta chains drawn from one sample of a study of T-cell memory formation after mild COVID-19. TCRdb ran MiXCR on the 5' RACE reads and lists one entry per CDR3 protein. The repertoire holds approximately 400,000 distinct CDR3 sequences, with roughly a quarter as singletons. The sequenced material came from PBMCs or a T cell subset sorted from them (not recorded which). These receptors originate from an adult woman who had mild COVID-19 (a few samples of this study predate the infection). Cell type and time point are not known. CDR3s include the opening cysteine and the closing phenylalanine or tryptophan. The order of the fields is clone size, V gene, J gene, D gene, CDR3 DNA, CDR3 protein. D genes are given only for firm matches. Size tells how often a clone was seen (once, few, many) or the class of an expanded clone, and some rows leave it out.

size: NA
V: TRBV7-2
J: TRBJ2-1
D: NA
DNA: TGTGCCAGCAGCTTAGGGGATCGCTCGGAGTTCTTC
CDR3: CASSLGDRSEFF

size: few
V: TRBV7-8
J: TRBJ2-6
D: NA
DNA: TGTGCCAGCAGCCTATCCGGGTCCCATATGACTTTC
CDR3: CASSLSGSHMTF

size: NA
V: TRBV5-1
J: TRBJ2-7
D: NA
DNA: TGCGCCAGCAGCCCCGGGGGAGCACCCGGCTACGAGCAGTACTTC
CDR3: CASSPGGAPGYEQYF

size: NA
V: TRBV27
J: TRBJ2-1
D: TRBD1
DNA: TGTGCCAGCAGTAACGACAGGGAACTGGGCAATGAGCAGTTCTTC
CDR3: CASSNDRELGNEQFF

size: NA
V: TRBV20-1
J: TRBJ2-7
D: TRBD1
DNA: TGCAGTGCCGGGACAGGGGCGTACGAGCAGTACTTC
CDR3: CSAGTGAYEQYF

size: many
V: TRBV12-3/TRBV12-4
J: TRBJ2-2
D: NA
DNA: TGTGCCAGCAGTAAGACAGCCCCCGCCGGGGAGCTGTTTTTT
CDR3: CASSKTAPAGELFF

size: NA
V: TRBV30
J: TRBJ2-7
D: NA
DNA: TGTGCCTGGAGTGTATCAGGGAAGAGAGGCATTTACGAGCAGTACTTC
CDR3: CAWSVSGKRGIYEQYF

size: few
V: TRBV6-5
J: TRBJ2-1
D: TRBD2
DNA: TGTGCCAGCACCGCCTGGACTAGCGGCCACAATGAGCAGTTCTTC
CDR3: CASTAWTSGHNEQFF

size: few
V: TRBV6-6
J: TRBJ2-7
D: TRBD1
DNA: TGTGCCAGCCGCGACAGGGAACCCTACGAGCAGTACTTC
CDR3: CASRDREPYEQYF

size: NA
V: TRBV7-8
J: TRBJ2-3
D: TRBD2
DNA: TGTGCCAGCACCCCCGCTCGACTAGCGGGGGTTGATACGCAGTATTTT
CDR3: CASTPARLAGVDTQYF

size: NA
V: TRBV29-1
J: TRBJ2-5
D: TRBD1
DNA: TGCAGCGTCCTTCCCGGGACAGGGGAAGAGACCCAGTACTTC
CDR3: CSVLPGTGEETQYF

size: few
V: TRBV5-6
J: TRBJ1-1
D: NA
DNA: TGTGCCAGCAGCTTGATTCTGAGTACTGAAGCTTTCTTT
CDR3: CASSLILSTEAFF

size: once
V: TRBV21-1
J: TRBJ1-1
D: NA
DNA: TGTGCCAGCAGCAAAGCGCTGTGGGGGGCAGACACTGAAGCTTTCTTT
CDR3: CASSKALWGADTEAFF

size: NA
V: TRBV2
J: TRBJ1-6
D: TRBD1
DNA: TGTGCCAGCAGGGAACCGACAGGGGGCCGTTCACCCCTCCACTTT
CDR3: CASREPTGGRSPLHF

size: NA
V: TRBV3-1
J: TRBJ2-7
D: TRBD1
DNA: TGTGCCAGCAGCTGGGACAGGGGTAGTTCCGAGCAGTACTTC
CDR3: CASSWDRGSSEQYF

size: few
V: TRBV24-1
J: TRBJ2-1
D: TRBD1
DNA: TGTGCCACCAGTGATCGGACAGGACTCTCCTACAATGAGCAGTTCTTC
CDR3: CATSDRTGLSYNEQFF

size: NA
V: TRBV13
J: TRBJ1-1
D: NA
DNA: TGTGCCAGCAGCTCTCCCGACCTGAGGACTGAAGCTTTCTTT
CDR3: CASSSPDLRTEAFF

size: NA
V: TRBV5-1
J: TRBJ1-4
D: TRBD1
DNA: TGCGCCAGCCACCGATCGACAGGGGCTAATGAAAAACTGTTTTTT
CDR3: CASHRSTGANEKLFF

size: few
V: TRBV5-1
J: TRBJ2-7
D: TRBD2
DNA: TGCGCCAGCAGCTTGTGGACTAGCGGGAGTAGGGGCTACGAGCAGTACTTC
CDR3: CASSLWTSGSRGYEQYF

size: NA
V: TRBV6-6
J: TRBJ2-2
D: NA
DNA: TGTGCCAGCAGTTACTCGACAGGGAGGAGATCCGGGGAGCTGTTTTTT
CDR3: CASSYSTGRRSGELFF

size: NA
V: TRBV27
J: TRBJ2-3
D: NA
DNA: TGTGCCAGCAGTTTACAGTTGAGCACAGATACGCAGTATTTT
CDR3: CASSLQLSTDTQYF

size: few
V: TRBV28
J: TRBJ2-1
D: NA
DNA: TGTGCCAGCAGACAGGGAAACAATGAGCAGTTCTTC
CDR3: CASRQGNNEQFF

size: NA
V: TRBV5-1
J: TRBJ2-4
D: NA
DNA: TGCGCCAGCAGCCCGGAACCTTATGCCAAAAACATTCAGTACTTC
CDR3: CASSPEPYAKNIQYF

size: NA
V: TRBV7-6
J: TRBJ2-5
D: NA
DNA: TGTGCCAGCAGCTTAATGAGAGGGGCCCAAGAGACCCAGTACTTC
CDR3: CASSLMRGAQETQYF

size: few
V: TRBV7-3
J: TRBJ2-3
D: TRBD2
DNA: TGTGCCAGCAGCTTCGGACTAGCGGGGGTCCAGTATTTT
CDR3: CASSFGLAGVQYF